The T cell receptor beta chain described here comes from a study of OX40 agonist ivuxolimab in advanced cancers. Study-level background: Patients received the agonistic anti-OX40 (CD134) antibody ivuxolimab. At doses from 0.01 to 10 mg/kg, patients were given intravenous ivuxolimab every 2 weeks. Patients receiving dose escalation had hepatocellular carcinoma, melanoma, renal cell or head and neck cancer. Among those enrolled, mean age was approximately 60 years (range roughly 23 to 85) and 82.7% were male.

The protocol was immunoSEQ multiplex PCR, while the TCRdb copy is restricted to in-frame clones and leaves out a portion. The sample has about 55,000 clones, 89% seen once; the top ten hold around an eighth. V was cut by 0 bases and J by 8 bases, with 11 bases left in between. This CDR3 contains 13 residues. Germline V lookup: CDR1 SGDLS, CDR2 YYNGEE. The clonotype comes from an adult with an advanced solid tumor such as melanoma, head and neck, liver or kidney cancer. The material was CD4+ or CD8+ T cells sorted from blood, obtained in a trial of the OX40 agonist ivuxolimab. This chain joins TRBV9 and TRBJ1-1; the D gene is possibly TRBD1 (5 bases). CDR3: CASSVVMRGEAFF. Here the CDR3 DNA reads TGTGCCAGCAGCGTAGTAATGCGGGGGGAAGCTTTCTTT. The variable domain in full, with the rest retrieved from reference TRBV9 and TRBJ1-1, is DSGVTQTPKHLITATGQRVTLRCSPRSGDLSVYWYQQSLDQGLQFLIQYYNGEERAKGNILERFSAQQFPDLHSELNLSSLELGDSALYFCASSVVMRGEAFFGQGTRLTVV.